This paragraph covers one T cell receptor beta chain sequence. This sample stems from a study of shared clonotypes between healthy human individuals. The V end was cut by 0 bases, the J end by 1 base, with 7 bases between. The CDR3 loop spans 14 amino acids. The germline gives CDR1 SGHKS, CDR2 YYEKEE (reference sequence). Donors, healthy HIV-negative adults, lacked recent acute infections or vaccinations. Researchers ran the assay at a deep level. Genomic DNA of each subset was evenly split across several immunoSEQ plates. Repertoires were generated with immunoSEQ multiplex PCR, while TCRdb's copy carries only in-frame clones and drops some. In the table there are around 1.6 million clones, 95% to 99% of which are singletons.

This sequence joins TRBV5-5 and TRBJ1-1; TRBD1 is a possible D gene (5 bases). Sequenced: naive CD4+ T cells sorted from blood. Subset meaning: CD45RA+ positively selected. The clonotype was recovered from a young man in good health. For the CDR3, the DNA is TGTGCCAGCAGCTTGGCCAGGGAGAACACTGAAGCTTTCTTT. Protein product: CASSLARENTEAFF.